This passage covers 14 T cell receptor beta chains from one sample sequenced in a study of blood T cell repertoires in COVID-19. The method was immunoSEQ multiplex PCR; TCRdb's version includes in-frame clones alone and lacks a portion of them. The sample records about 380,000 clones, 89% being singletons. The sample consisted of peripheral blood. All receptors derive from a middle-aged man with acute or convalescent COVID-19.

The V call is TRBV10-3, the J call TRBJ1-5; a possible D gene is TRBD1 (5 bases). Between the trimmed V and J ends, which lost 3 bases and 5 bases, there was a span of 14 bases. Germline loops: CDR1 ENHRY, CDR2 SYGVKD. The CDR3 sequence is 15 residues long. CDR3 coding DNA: TGTGCCATCAGTGATATTCGGGGAGGGGATCAGCCCCAGCATTTT. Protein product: CAISDIRGGDQPQHF.

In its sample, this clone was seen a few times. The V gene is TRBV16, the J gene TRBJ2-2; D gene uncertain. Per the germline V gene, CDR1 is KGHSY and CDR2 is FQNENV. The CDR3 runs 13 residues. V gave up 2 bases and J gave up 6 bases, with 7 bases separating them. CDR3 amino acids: CASSQVRAGELFF. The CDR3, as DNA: TGTGCCAGCAGCCAAGTGAGAGCCGGGGAGCTGTTTTTT. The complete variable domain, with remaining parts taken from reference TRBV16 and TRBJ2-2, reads GEEVAQTPKHLVRGEGQKAKLYCAPIKGHSYVFWYQQVLKNEFKFLISFQNENVFDETGMPKERFSAKCLPNSPCSLEIQATKLEDSAVYFCASSQVRAGELFFGEGSRLTVL.

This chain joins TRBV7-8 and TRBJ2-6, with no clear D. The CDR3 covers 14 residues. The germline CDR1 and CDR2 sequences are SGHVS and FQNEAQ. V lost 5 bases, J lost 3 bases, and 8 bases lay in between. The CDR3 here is CASSAARGANVLTF. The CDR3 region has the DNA TGTGCCAGCAGCGCGGCGCGTGGGGCCAACGTCCTGACTTTC.

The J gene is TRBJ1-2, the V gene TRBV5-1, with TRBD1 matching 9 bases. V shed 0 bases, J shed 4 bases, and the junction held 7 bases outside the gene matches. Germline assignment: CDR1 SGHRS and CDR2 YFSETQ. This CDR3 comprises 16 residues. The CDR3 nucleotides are TGCGCCAGCAGCTTGGCACAACAGGGGGCGGGCTATGGCTACACCTTC. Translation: CASSLAQQGAGYGYTF.

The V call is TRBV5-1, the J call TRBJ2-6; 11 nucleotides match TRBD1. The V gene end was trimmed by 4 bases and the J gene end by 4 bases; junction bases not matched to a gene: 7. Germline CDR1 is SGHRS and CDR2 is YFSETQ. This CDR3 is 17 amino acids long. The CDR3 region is CASSPGQGAEGANVLTF. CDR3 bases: TGCGCCAGCAGCCCCGGACAGGGGGCGGAAGGGGCCAACGTCCTGACTTTC.

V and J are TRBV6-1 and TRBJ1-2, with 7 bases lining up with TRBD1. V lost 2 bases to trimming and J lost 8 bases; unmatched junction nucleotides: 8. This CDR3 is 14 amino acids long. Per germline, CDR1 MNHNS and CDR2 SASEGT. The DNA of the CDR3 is TGTGCCAGCAGTGAATCGGACAGGCCCGAGGGCTACACCTTC. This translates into CASSESDRPEGYTF.

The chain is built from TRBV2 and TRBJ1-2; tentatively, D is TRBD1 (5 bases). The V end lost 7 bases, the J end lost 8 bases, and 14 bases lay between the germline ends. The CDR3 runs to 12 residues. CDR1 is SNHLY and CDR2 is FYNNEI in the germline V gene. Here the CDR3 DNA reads TGTGCCAGCACCCAAAGACAGTTCGGCTACACCTTC. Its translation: CASTQRQFGYTF.

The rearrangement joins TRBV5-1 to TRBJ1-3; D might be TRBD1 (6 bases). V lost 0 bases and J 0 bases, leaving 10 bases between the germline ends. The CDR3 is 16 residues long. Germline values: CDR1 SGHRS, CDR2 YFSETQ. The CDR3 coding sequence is TGCGCCAGCAGCTTGGGCGGGGGCGGCTCTGGAAACACCATATATTTT. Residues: CASSLGGGGSGNTIYF.

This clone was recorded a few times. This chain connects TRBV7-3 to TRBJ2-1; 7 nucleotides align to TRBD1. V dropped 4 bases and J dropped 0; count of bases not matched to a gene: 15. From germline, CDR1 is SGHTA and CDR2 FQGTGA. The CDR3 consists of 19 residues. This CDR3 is CASSSRPYQGVSSYNEQFF. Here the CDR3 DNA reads TGTGCCAGCAGCTCTCGCCCATACCAGGGGGTAAGCTCCTACAATGAGCAGTTCTTC.

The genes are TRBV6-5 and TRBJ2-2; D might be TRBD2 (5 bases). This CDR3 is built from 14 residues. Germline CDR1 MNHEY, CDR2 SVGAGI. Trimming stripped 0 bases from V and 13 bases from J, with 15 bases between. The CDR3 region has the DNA TGTGCCAGCAGTTACTCGAGGCGGGCCGAGGGGCTGTTTTTT. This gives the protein CASSYSRRAEGLFF.

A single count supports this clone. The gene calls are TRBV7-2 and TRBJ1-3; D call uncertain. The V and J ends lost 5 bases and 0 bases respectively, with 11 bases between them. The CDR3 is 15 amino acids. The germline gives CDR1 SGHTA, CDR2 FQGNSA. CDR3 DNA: TGTGCCAGCAGCCCCCGGGGAGACTCTGGAAACACCATATATTTT. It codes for CASSPRGDSGNTIYF.

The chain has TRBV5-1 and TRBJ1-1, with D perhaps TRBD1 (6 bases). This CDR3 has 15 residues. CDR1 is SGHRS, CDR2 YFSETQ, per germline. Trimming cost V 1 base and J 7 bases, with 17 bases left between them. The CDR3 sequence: CASSLSLGQSLEAFF. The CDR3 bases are TGCGCCAGCAGCTTGAGTCTAGGACAGAGTCTTGAAGCTTTCTTT.

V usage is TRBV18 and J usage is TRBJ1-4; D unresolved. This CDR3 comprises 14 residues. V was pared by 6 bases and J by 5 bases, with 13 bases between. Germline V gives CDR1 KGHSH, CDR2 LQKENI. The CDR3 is CASSPGELNEKLFF. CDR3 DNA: TGTGCCAGCTCTCCCGGGGAGCTGAATGAAAAACTGTTTTTT.

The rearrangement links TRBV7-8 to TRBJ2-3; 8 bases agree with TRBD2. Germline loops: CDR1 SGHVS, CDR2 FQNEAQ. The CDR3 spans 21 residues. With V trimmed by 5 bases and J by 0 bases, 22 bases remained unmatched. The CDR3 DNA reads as TGTGCCAGCAGCCCAAGGGAAGGGGCAGCGGGGGTCCCGTCTAGCACAGATACGCAGTATTTT. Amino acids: CASSPREGAAGVPSSTDTQYF.